This T cell receptor (beta chain) was documented in a study of cytomegalovirus exposure and HLA in healthy donors. Germline-derived CDR1 and CDR2 are LGHNA and YNFKEQ. The CDR3 is 15 residues long. With 3 bases clipped from V and 0 bases from J, the junction kept 2 bases outside the gene matches. At the time of sampling, donors were nominally healthy, though unrecorded immune exposures were likely. 60 Vbeta and 13 Jbeta primers were used in PCR. TCRdb's copy holds only in-frame clones and misses some; the assay was immunoSEQ multiplex PCR. The repertoire has 95,000 to 110,000 clones, around 78% of them found once; the top ten carry 7.8%. Comments on this clone: Antigen specificity is unknown.

Regarding the study as a whole: Several of the most significant clusters appeared linked to common viral pathogens, based on a later analysis. Some V segments, TRBV6-2 and TRBV6-3 among them, were indistinguishable and were therefore excluded.

The sample consisted of PBMCs. V is TRBV4-2 and J is TRBJ1-5; 7 nucleotides agree with TRBD1. This TCR came from a man aged 25 to 45 in good health and CMV-seronegative. CDR3 coding DNA: TGTGCCAGCAGCCATGGGACAGATAGCAATCAGCCCCAGCATTTT. Its translation is CASSHGTDSNQPQHF.